The 30 T cell receptor beta chains below come from one sample, sequenced in a study of control samples from healthy donors and cancer patients (dated by TCRdb to between 2020 and 2021). Libraries came from the immunoSEQ multiplex PCR assay. Entries here come from immuneACCESS through TCRdb and include only in-frame sequences with V and J called. Some clones fail to appear in such tables; in the studies checked, an unresolved V gene covers under half of the shortfall, and the cause of the remainder is unknown. For this sample there are 140,000 to 150,000 clones; approximately 91% appear just once. The leading ten clones occupy approximately 3% of the sample. The specimen sequenced was blood. All receptors derive from a man between 25 and 39 years old in good health.

V gene TRBV24-1 combines with J gene TRBJ1-2; 8 positions agree with TRBD1. The CDR3 is made up of 14 amino acids. Losses at the gene ends were 5 bases for V and 3 bases for J; bases not matched to a gene: 4. CDR1 and CDR2 (germline): KGHDR, SFDVKD. CDR3 sequence reads: CATSGRQGHYGYTF. CDR3 coding DNA: TGTGCCACCAGTGGACGACAGGGGCACTATGGCTACACCTTC.

This clone was recorded only once. The chain carries TRBV2 and TRBJ1-1; D is possibly TRBD1 (6 bases). Deletions cut 7 bases from V and 3 bases from J, with 15 bases between. There are 14 residues in the CDR3. The germline V gene has CDR1 SNHLY and CDR2 FYNNEI. CDR3 residues: CASNKQGVDTEAFF. The CDR3 DNA reads as TGTGCCAGCAATAAACAGGGTGTGGACACTGAAGCTTTCTTT.

The chain couples TRBV6-6 to TRBJ1-5; 9 nucleotides line up with TRBD1. The CDR3 length is 14 residues. The germline V gene encodes CDR1 MNHNY and CDR2 SVGAGI (reference sequence). V shed 10 bases and J 4 bases; nucleotides not matched to a gene: 8. CDR3 in DNA: TGTGCCACAATGACAGGGGGGCGGAATCAGCCCCAGCATTTT. Protein: CATMTGGRNQPQHF.

The chain uses TRBV28 and TRBJ2-3, with 9 bases that match TRBD1. The V and J ends lost 11 bases and 4 bases, in that order; junction bases with no gene match: 13. CDR1 and CDR2 from the germline V gene are MDHEN and SYDVKM. The CDR3 contains 15 residues. In nucleotides, the CDR3 is TGTGCCTGCTACAGGGGGCTCACATTCTCAGATACGCAGTATTTT. Encoded protein: CACYRGLTFSDTQYF.

V gene TRBV5-1 combines with J gene TRBJ2-1, with TRBD1 identical over 10 bases. This CDR3 spans 15 amino acids. Losses at the gene ends were 4 bases for V and 5 bases for J; bases not matched to a gene: 6. CDR1 and CDR2 from the germline V gene are SGHRS and YFSETQ. The CDR3: CASSQGDRGNNEQFF. The CDR3 nucleotides are TGCGCCAGCAGCCAGGGGGACAGGGGAAACAATGAGCAGTTCTTC.

The rearrangement uses TRBV5-1 and TRBJ1-2; D uncertain. The germline CDR1 and CDR2 sequences are SGHRS and YFSETQ. This CDR3 spans 13 amino acids. The V end was cut by 0 bases, the J end by 7 bases, with 10 bases between. CDR3 sequence reads: CASSLAGSGGYTF. CDR3 bases: TGCGCCAGCAGCTTGGCGGGTTCCGGTGGCTACACCTTC.

The rearrangement joins TRBV19 to TRBJ1-2, with unresolved D. CDR1 and CDR2 (germline): LNHDA, SQIVND (reference sequence). The ends were cut back, 7 bases at V and 1 base at J, with 7 bases in the middle. The CDR3 sequence is 12 residues long. The CDR3 DNA is TGTGCCAGTACGGCCTTTAACTATGGCTACACCTTC. It is translated as CASTAFNYGYTF. Full variable domain (remainder filled in from reference TRBV19 and TRBJ1-2): DGGITQSPKYLFRKEGQNVTLSCEQNLNHDAMYWYRQDPGQGLRLIYYSQIVNDFQKGDIAEGYSVSREKKESFPLTVTSAQKNPTAFYLCASTAFNYGYTFGSGTRLTVV.

The chain links TRBV6-6 to TRBJ1-1, with D unresolved. CDR1 is MNHNY, CDR2 SVGAGI, per germline (reference sequence). The CDR3 has 15 amino acids. V was shortened by 2 bases and J by 1 base, with 11 bases between the two germline ends. As DNA, the CDR3 is TGTGCCAGCAGTTACACGGGCAGTGGGAACACTGAAGCTTTCTTT. Its translation: CASSYTGSGNTEAFF.

The chain couples TRBV5-4 to TRBJ1-1; 8 bases are shared with TRBD1. The germline CDR1 and CDR2 sequences are SGHNT and YYREEE (reference sequence). The CDR3 sequence is 14 residues long. Unmatched junction bases numbered 2, after V lost 0 bases and J lost 4 bases. CDR3 in amino acids: CASSLVGQGTEAFF. The CDR3 nucleotides are TGTGCCAGCAGCTTGGTCGGACAGGGCACTGAAGCTTTCTTT. The entire variable domain, with the rest obtained from reference TRBV5-4 and TRBJ1-1, is as follows: ETGVTQSPTHLIKTRGQQVTLRCSSQSGHNTVSWYQQALGQGPQFIFQYYREEENGRGNFPPRFSGLQFPNYSSELNVNALELDDSALYLCASSLVGQGTEAFFGQGTRLTVV.

In its sample, this clone was seen once. The gene calls are TRBV11-2 and TRBJ1-3; D is undetermined. CDR3 length equals 16 residues. Germline values: CDR1 SGHAT, CDR2 FQNNGV. V dropped 6 bases and J dropped 0 bases, with 15 bases sitting between them. The CDR3, as DNA: TGTGCCAGCAGTTCCGACACCTATCGCTCTGGAAACACCATATATTTT. It translates to CASSSDTYRSGNTIYF. The full variable domain, in which reference TRBV11-2 and TRBJ1-3 provide the parts outside the CDR3, is EAGVAQSPRYKIIEKRQSVAFWCNPISGHATLYWYQQILGQGPKLLIQFQNNGVVDDSQLPKDRFSAERLKGVDSTLKIQPAKLEDSAVYLCASSSDTYRSGNTIYFGEGSWLTVV.

The chain couples TRBV7-6 to TRBJ2-3; 10 bases match TRBD2. The CDR3 runs to 15 residues. Germline CDR1 SGHVS, CDR2 FNYEAQ. J was trimmed by 1 base and V by 6 bases; bases with no gene match: 4. In nucleotides, the CDR3 is TGTGCCAGCAGTAAAGGGACTAGCGGCACAGATACGCAGTATTTT. This encodes CASSKGTSGTDTQYF.

The gene calls are TRBV5-1 and TRBJ2-3; 9 bases fit TRBD2. V shed 2 bases, J shed 1 base, and the junction held 5 bases outside the gene matches. This CDR3 comprises 16 residues. Per germline, CDR1 SGHRS and CDR2 YFSETQ. CDR3 amino acids: CASSLLAGERTDTQYF. CDR3 coding DNA: TGCGCCAGCAGCTTATTAGCGGGGGAACGCACAGATACGCAGTATTTT.

CDR3 DNA: TGTGCCAGCAGCCAAGATTTGGGAGACAGGGGAAACACCATATATTTT. Protein product: CASSQDLGDRGNTIYF. V is TRBV14 and J is TRBJ1-3; D possibly corresponds to TRBD1 (6 bases). V was pared by 0 bases and J by 4 bases, with 13 bases between. Germline loops: CDR1 SGHDN, CDR2 FVKESK. The CDR3 loop spans 16 amino acids.

This CDR3 reads CASSLNPNTEAFF. In nucleotides, the CDR3 is TGCGCCAGCAGCTTGAACCCGAACACTGAAGCTTTCTTT. The rearrangement links TRBV5-1 to TRBJ1-1; D gene unclear. The length of the CDR3 is 13 residues. V was trimmed by 1 base and J by 1 base, leaving 5 bases between them. Per germline, CDR1 SGHRS and CDR2 YFSETQ.

V usage is TRBV7-3 and J usage is TRBJ1-2; D gene unclear. The germline V gene has CDR1 SGHTA and CDR2 FQGTGA. With 2 bases removed from V and 8 bases from J, the gap between germline ends came to 12 bases. This CDR3 has 13 residues. The CDR3 reads CASSLSDQGGYTF. CDR3 nucleotides: TGTGCCAGCAGCTTATCCGACCAAGGGGGCTACACCTTC.

About this clone itself: The identical CDR3 is also encoded by other nucleotide sequences in the sample. The genes are TRBV28 and TRBJ1-2, with a tentative D call TRBD1 (6 bases). Germline V gives CDR1 MDHEN, CDR2 SYDVKM. The CDR3 extends over 17 amino acids. The V end was cut by 5 bases, the J end by 4 bases, with 23 bases between. This CDR3 is CASSPGGAGGRTYGYTF. The CDR3 DNA reads as TGTGCCAGCAGTCCGGGGGGTGCCGGGGGGCGCACCTATGGCTACACCTTC.

The CDR3 coding sequence is TGCAGTGCTGATATGGGAAAGGCGCAGTATTTT. This codes for CSADMGKAQYF. V gene TRBV20-1 combines with J gene TRBJ2-3; D is undetermined. Trimming took 5 bases from V and 10 from J, leaving 13 bases between them. The germline gives CDR1 DFQATT, CDR2 SNEGSKA (reference sequence). The CDR3 is made up of 11 amino acids.

The rearrangement links TRBV4-1 to TRBJ1-2; the match to TRBD1 covers 7 bases. With 2 bases clipped from V and 6 bases from J, the junction kept 3 bases outside the gene matches. Germline CDR1 is MGHRA and CDR2 is YSYEKL. This CDR3 is built from 13 residues. The CDR3, as DNA: TGCGCCAGCAGCCAAAGTACAGGGGATGGCTACACCTTC. Amino acid sequence: CASSQSTGDGYTF.

CDR3 protein: CASSLSGTGKYEQYF. The CDR3, as DNA: TGTGCCAGCAGTTTATCAGGGACAGGGAAGTACGAGCAGTACTTC. The J gene is TRBJ2-7, the V gene TRBV27; 9 bases agree with TRBD1. Per germline, CDR1 MNHEY and CDR2 SMNVEV (reference sequence). The CDR3 runs to 15 residues. V shed 0 bases, J shed 4 bases, and the junction held 4 bases outside the gene matches.

The J gene is TRBJ1-6, the V gene TRBV27, with TRBD1 as a possible D gene (6 bases). The CDR3 sequence is 17 residues long. Trimming removed 0 bases at V and 7 bases at J, with 16 bases between. Germline loops: CDR1 MNHEY, CDR2 SMNVEV (reference sequence). The CDR3 reads CASSLSTLGAENSPLHF. In DNA form, the CDR3 reads TGTGCCAGCAGTTTATCGACATTGGGGGCGGAGAATTCACCCCTCCACTTT.

The chain carries TRBV11-2 and TRBJ1-1, with D tentatively TRBD1 (6 bases). Trimming left V 4 bases short and J 5 bases short, with 14 bases between. CDR3 length equals 14 residues. Looked up from germline, CDR1 is SGHAT and CDR2 is FQNNGV. The CDR3: CASSYNRAGTEAFF. In nucleotides, the CDR3 is TGTGCCAGCAGCTATAACAGGGCTGGAACTGAAGCTTTCTTT.

V usage is TRBV6-4 and J usage is TRBJ2-1, with D perhaps TRBD2 (6 bases). The CDR3 is made up of 15 amino acids. From germline, CDR1 is MRHNA and CDR2 SNTAGT. Trimming stripped 3 bases from V and 0 bases from J, with 9 bases between. The CDR3 spells CASSEEGSSYNEQFF. The CDR3 DNA is TGTGCCAGCAGTGAGGAGGGGAGCTCCTACAATGAGCAGTTCTTC.

This clone was counted once. This rearrangement joins TRBV27 to TRBJ2-3; TRBD1 matches 7 bases. The germline V gene has CDR1 MNHEY and CDR2 SMNVEV (reference sequence). This CDR3 is built from 15 residues. The trim removed 7 bases at V and 0 bases at J, leaving 7 bases unmatched. CDR3 region: CASTERQGSTDTQYF. In nucleotides, the CDR3 is TGTGCCAGCACTGAAAGACAGGGAAGCACAGATACGCAGTATTTT.

CDR3 sequence: CASSPGQGYNEQFF. For the CDR3, the DNA is TGCGCCAGCAGTCCGGGACAGGGATACAATGAGCAGTTCTTC. V and J are TRBV10-1 and TRBJ2-1, with 9 bases that match TRBD1. The CDR3 has 14 residues. Per germline, CDR1 WNHNN and CDR2 SYGVQD (reference sequence). V shed 5 bases and J 4 bases; nucleotides not matched to a gene: 3.

This clone was recorded once. The genes are TRBV5-1 and TRBJ2-1, with 9 bases matching TRBD2. CDR3 length: 17 residues. V was clipped by 4 bases and J by 1 base; unmatched bases: 9. Germline values: CDR1 SGHRS, CDR2 YFSETQ. CDR3 region: CASSGSSGVGSYNEQFF. For the CDR3, the DNA is TGCGCCAGCAGCGGCTCTAGCGGGGTAGGGTCCTACAATGAGCAGTTCTTC. The whole variable domain, remainder taken from reference TRBV5-1 and TRBJ2-1, is KAGVTQTPRYLIKTRGQQVTLSCSPISGHRSVSWYQQTPGQGLQFLFEYFSETQRNKGNFPGRFSGRQFSNSRSEMNVSTLELGDSALYLCASSGSSGVGSYNEQFFGPGTRLTVL.

The chain links TRBV28 to TRBJ1-4, with D maybe TRBD1 (6 bases). The CDR3 extends over 15 amino acids. V shed 5 bases and J shed 4 bases, with 14 bases lying between them. The germline gives CDR1 MDHEN, CDR2 SYDVKM. In DNA form, the CDR3 reads TGTGCCAGCAGTCCGACGACAGGATTTAATGAAAAACTGTTTTTT. The encoded protein is CASSPTTGFNEKLFF.

The chain carries TRBV4-1 and TRBJ1-4, with TRBD1 matching 7 bases. Germline loops: CDR1 MGHRA, CDR2 YSYEKL. After removal of 3 bases from V and 0 bases from J, the junction contained 10 bases not matched to a gene. This CDR3 contains 18 residues. This CDR3 reads CASSHSRDRRTTNEKLFF. CDR3 nucleotides: TGCGCCAGCAGCCATTCACGGGACAGAAGGACAACTAATGAAAAACTGTTTTTT.

This sequence joins TRBV7-8 and TRBJ1-5; unclear D gene. CDR3 length equals 14 residues. With 1 base removed from V and 5 bases from J, the gap between germline ends came to 9 bases. Germline CDR1 is SGHVS and CDR2 is FQNEAQ. DNA for the CDR3: TGTGCCAGCAGCTTAGGGGATGTGGATCAGCCCCAGCATTTT. It encodes CASSLGDVDQPQHF.

The chain recombines TRBV9 with TRBJ2-1; TRBD1 aligns across 7 bases. The CDR3 runs to 16 residues. CDR1 SGDLS and CDR2 YYNGEE come from the germline V gene. After removal of 2 bases from V and 2 bases from J, the junction contained 7 bases not matched to a gene. In DNA, the CDR3 is TGTGCCAGCAGCGTCATTGGGGACAGAGCCTACAATGAGCAGTTCTTC. Its translation is CASSVIGDRAYNEQFF.

CDR3 loop: CASSFRVLNQPQHF. CDR3 nucleotides: TGTGCCAGCAGTTTCCGGGTCCTCAATCAGCCCCAGCATTTT. The chain carries TRBV28 and TRBJ1-5; D not certain. The V gene lost 3 bases and the J gene lost 3 bases, with 9 bases spanning the gap. The CDR3 runs to 14 residues. CDR1 and CDR2 from the germline V gene are MDHEN and SYDVKM. The whole variable domain, remainder taken from reference TRBV28 and TRBJ1-5, is DVKVTQSSRYLVKRTGEKVFLECVQDMDHENMFWYRQDPGLGLRLIYFSYDVKMKEKGDIPEGYSVSREKKERFSLILESASTNQTSMYLCASSFRVLNQPQHFGDGTRLSIL.